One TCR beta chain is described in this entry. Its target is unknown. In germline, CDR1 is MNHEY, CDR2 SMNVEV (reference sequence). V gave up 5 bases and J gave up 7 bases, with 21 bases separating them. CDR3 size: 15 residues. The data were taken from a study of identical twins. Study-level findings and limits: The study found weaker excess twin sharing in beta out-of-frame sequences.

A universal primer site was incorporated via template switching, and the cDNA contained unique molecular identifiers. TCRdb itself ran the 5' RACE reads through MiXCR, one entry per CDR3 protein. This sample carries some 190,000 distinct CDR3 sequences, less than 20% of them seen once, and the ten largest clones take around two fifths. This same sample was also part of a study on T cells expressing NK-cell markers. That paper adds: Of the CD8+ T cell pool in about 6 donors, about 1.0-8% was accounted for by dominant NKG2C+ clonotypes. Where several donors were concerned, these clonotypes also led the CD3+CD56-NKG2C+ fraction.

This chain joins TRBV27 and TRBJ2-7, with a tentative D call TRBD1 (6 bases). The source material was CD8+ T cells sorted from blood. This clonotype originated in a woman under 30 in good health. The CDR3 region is CASSQFSPQGKEQYF. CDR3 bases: TGTGCCAGCAGTCAATTTTCCCCACAGGGCAAAGAGCAGTACTTC.